The sequence of this T cell receptor beta chain was determined in a study of immune evolution from preneoplasia to lung adenocarcinoma. Study information: HLA loss of heterozygosity: approximately 7.5% AIS, about 14% MIA, about 32% ADC, none AAH.

Whole-study findings and limits: Later-stage lesions seemingly showed higher T cell density and diversity than normal lung.

In regard to this clone: No antigen is known for it.

Germline CDR1 MDHEN, CDR2 SYDVKM. V was trimmed by 5 bases and J by 13 bases, leaving 17 bases between them. The CDR3 runs 12 residues. This table comes from immunoSEQ multiplex PCR, and its TCRdb copy is limited to in-frame clones, with some not included. The sample yields fewer than 10,000 clones, 75% to 85% seen once. Patients had resection in Japan or China between the mid-2010s and the late 2010s. The sample comprised FFPE lung adenocarcinoma in situ tissue. V and J are TRBV28 and TRBJ1-2, with D tentatively TRBD1 (6 bases). The source is a person at least 80 years old with lung adenocarcinoma. In nucleotides, the CDR3 is TGTGCCAGCAGTGCGATCCGGGACACCCCCACCTTC. Protein sequence: CASSAIRDTPTF.